One and the same sample provided the 17 T cell receptor beta chains below, sequenced in a study of response to subunit inactivated influenza vaccine. TCRdb passed the RT-PCR reads through MiXCR, listing each CDR3 protein once. The table shows around 190,000 distinct CDR3 sequences, with approximately 9.2% occurring only once. The sample in question was non-naive T cells sorted from PBMCs, obtained on the day of vaccination. The receptors here all came from a man aged 50 to 60 who received an inactivated influenza vaccine.

A word on this clonotype: This may be a read error: a much more frequent sequence differs by one nucleotide. No conserved phenylalanine or tryptophan is present at the end of the CDR3, so a read error is the likely explanation. The chain links TRBV5-6 to TRBJ2-3; 11 nucleotides line up with TRBD1. CDR3 size: 15 residues. The V gene end was trimmed by 1 base and the J gene end by 6 bases; junction bases not matched to a gene: 4. In germline, CDR1 is SGHDT, CDR2 YYEEEE. The CDR3 DNA is TGTGCCAGCAGCTTGTTGGGACAGGGGGTGGATACGCAGTATTAT. Its protein product is CASSLLGQGVDTQYY.

The rearrangement joins TRBV20-1 to TRBJ1-5; D is perhaps TRBD1 (6 bases). The length of the CDR3 is 13 residues. V was trimmed by 6 bases and J by 6 bases, leaving 15 bases between them. CDR1 is DFQATT, CDR2 SNEGSKA, per germline (reference sequence). The CDR3 is CSAFNRVPQPQHF. The CDR3 bases are TGCAGTGCATTCAACAGGGTCCCTCAGCCCCAGCATTTT.

This clonotype has a count of ten or more. This rearrangement joins TRBV21-1 to TRBJ2-5. TRBV21-1 is an annotated pseudogene. There are 12 residues in the CDR3. This CDR3 is CASSKKKTPWYF. The CDR3 bases are TGTGCCAGCAGCAAGAAGAAGACACCCTGGTACTTC.

This clonotype came up a few times. The chain has TRBV7-2 and TRBJ1-3; D gene ambiguous. V was pared by 2 bases and J by 3 bases, with 11 bases between. CDR1 and CDR2 (germline): SGHTA, FQGNSA. The CDR3 contains 15 residues. This chain's CDR3 is CASSLSKAVGNTIYF. The DNA for the CDR3 is TGTGCCAGCAGCTTAAGTAAGGCCGTTGGAAACACCATATATTTT.

This clonotype was seen a few times. The chain links TRBV19 to TRBJ2-1; the D gene is possibly TRBD1 (6 bases). CDR3 size: 14 residues. The V and J ends lost 5 bases and 8 bases respectively, with 16 bases between them. Germline CDR1 reads LNHDA; CDR2 reads SQIVND (reference sequence). CDR3: CASSSRTASDEQFF. The DNA for the CDR3 is TGTGCCAGTAGTTCCAGGACAGCATCGGATGAGCAGTTCTTC.

This clonotype was recorded at least ten times. The chain employs TRBV4-1 and TRBJ1-2, with D perhaps matching TRBD1 (6 bases). V lost 2 bases and J lost 7, with 14 bases in between. The V gene's germline CDR1 is MGHRA and CDR2 YSYEKL. The CDR3 is made up of 14 amino acids. This CDR3 is CASSQPTRGGGYTF. The DNA for the CDR3 is TGCGCCAGCAGCCAACCGACCAGGGGCGGTGGCTACACCTTC.

This clonotype appeared once. The CDR3 loop reads CASSPGTGSNYGYTF. In DNA form, the CDR3 reads TGCGCCAGCAGCCCCGGGACAGGTTCTAACTATGGCTACACCTTC. V gene TRBV5-1 combines with J gene TRBJ1-2; 8 bases match TRBD1. The CDR3 spans 15 residues. V was clipped by 4 bases and J by 0 bases; unmatched bases: 5. Germline lookup yields CDR1 SGHRS and CDR2 YFSETQ.

This clonotype was counted many times. The chain couples TRBV5-6 to TRBJ1-5; TRBD1 is a possible D gene (5 bases). Germline V gene lookup returns CDR1 SGHDT and CDR2 YYEEEE. The CDR3 sequence is 17 residues long. V was pared by 1 base and J by 0 bases, with 14 bases between. CDR3 nucleotide sequence: TGTGCCAGCAGCTTGACCCTCGGACACAATAGCAATCAGCCCCAGCATTTT. Protein sequence: CASSLTLGHNSNQPQHF.

The CDR3 region is CASSKLAGASTGELFF. In nucleotides, the CDR3 is TGTGCCAGCAGTAAACTAGCGGGAGCGAGCACCGGGGAGCTGTTTTTT. This sequence joins TRBV6-4 and TRBJ2-2; 11 bases are a match to TRBD2. In germline, CDR1 is MRHNA, CDR2 SNTAGT. The CDR3 is made up of 16 amino acids. V shed 5 bases and J 4 bases; nucleotides not matched to a gene: 6.

This clonotype has just a few counts. CDR3 loop: CASSYPDGDEQFF. The CDR3 DNA reads TGTGCCAGCAGTTACCCCGATGGGGATGAGCAGTTCTTC. The V gene is TRBV6-5, the J gene TRBJ2-1; D unresolved. CDR1 and CDR2 (germline): MNHEY, SVGAGI. The CDR3 loop spans 13 amino acids. V was clipped by 2 bases and J by 8 bases, with 10 bases between them.

The rearrangement joins TRBV7-2 to TRBJ2-7; D possibly corresponds to TRBD1 (5 bases). This CDR3 has 15 amino acids. Trimming removed 1 base from V and 3 bases from J, with 13 bases in between. CDR1 is SGHTA, CDR2 FQGNSA, per germline. The CDR3 sequence: CASSLEFGQGYEQYF. The CDR3 DNA reads as TGTGCCAGCAGCTTAGAGTTTGGGCAGGGCTACGAGCAGTACTTC.

This clonotype showed up just a few times. The V call is TRBV20-1, the J call TRBJ2-7; 11 nucleotides agree with TRBD2. V lost 6 bases to trimming and J lost 0 bases; unmatched junction nucleotides: 4. The CDR3 covers 14 residues. Germline-derived CDR1 and CDR2 are DFQATT and SNEGSKA (reference sequence). CDR3 region: CSALAGGLSYEQYF. The CDR3 bases are TGCAGTGCATTAGCGGGAGGGCTCTCCTACGAGCAGTACTTC.

This clonotype was picked up many times. The CDR3 region has the DNA TGTGCCAGCTCCCCTTACAGGGAGACCCAGTACTTC. This translates into CASSPYRETQYF. V gene TRBV18 combines with J gene TRBJ2-5; D is perhaps TRBD1 (5 bases). This CDR3 is 12 amino acids long. Trimming removed 6 bases from V and 5 bases from J, with 10 bases in between. The germline V gene has CDR1 KGHSH and CDR2 LQKENI.

This sequence joins TRBV6-1 and TRBJ2-4, with D maybe TRBD2 (6 bases). Germline V lookup: CDR1 MNHNS, CDR2 SASEGT. V was trimmed by 5 bases and J by 3 bases, leaving 17 bases between them. This CDR3 contains 16 residues. The CDR3 bases are TGTGCCAGCAGTCCCGTCCCCGGGACTGGCAAAAACATTCAGTACTTC. Residues: CASSPVPGTGKNIQYF.

This clonotype appeared a few times. The rearrangement joins TRBV28 to TRBJ2-1; D unresolved. The germline gives CDR1 MDHEN, CDR2 SYDVKM. The CDR3 runs 11 residues. The ends were cut back, 3 bases at V and 10 bases at J, with 7 bases in the middle. CDR3 DNA: TGTGCCAGCAGTTTGGGTTCCGAGCAGTTCTTC. This encodes CASSLGSEQFF.

This clonotype was counted a few times. The V gene is TRBV7-2, the J gene TRBJ2-7; weak D call: TRBD1 (6 bases). The germline V gene has CDR1 SGHTA and CDR2 FQGNSA. V was clipped by 0 bases and J by 3 bases, with 12 bases between them. There are 15 residues in the CDR3. This CDR3 reads CASSLALGAGYEQYF. The CDR3 nucleotides read TGTGCCAGCAGCTTAGCGCTGGGGGCAGGCTACGAGCAGTACTTC.

This clonotype was counted a few times. The gene calls are TRBV7-2 and TRBJ2-6; a weak D match, TRBD2 (6 bases). The CDR3 is 15 residues long. Between the trimmed V and J ends, which lost 4 bases and 0 bases, there was a span of 7 bases. Germline CDR1 SGHTA, CDR2 FQGNSA. The CDR3 DNA reads TGTGCCAGCAGCTCGGGGGACTCTGGGGCCAACGTCCTGACTTTC. It yields the protein CASSSGDSGANVLTF.